The source of this T cell receptor (beta chain) is a study of T cell responses to AZD1222 COVID-19 vaccine. The CDR3 has 16 amino acids. V shed 4 bases and J 0 bases; nucleotides not matched to a gene: 3. The germline V gene has CDR1 SNHLY and CDR2 FYNNEI. This clone has more than one count but fewer than ten. What it binds is not known. Overall study results and limits: Donors were chiefly white British, with a greater number of females, and clonal diversity was perhaps underestimated.

Sequenced by immunoSEQ multiplex PCR; TCRdb stores in-frame clones only, minus some. The repertoire holds approximately 100,000 clones, with more than 75% as singletons. The material sequenced was peripheral blood, taken 28 days after the second dose of the MenACWY control vaccine. The chain has TRBV2 and TRBJ2-6, with TRBD1 identical over 7 bases. This clonotype was obtained from an adult who received the MenACWY meningococcal vaccine as a control. CDR3 sequence: CASSVGQTSGANVLTF. The DNA for the CDR3 is TGTGCCAGCAGTGTGGGACAGACCTCTGGGGCCAACGTCCTGACTTTC.